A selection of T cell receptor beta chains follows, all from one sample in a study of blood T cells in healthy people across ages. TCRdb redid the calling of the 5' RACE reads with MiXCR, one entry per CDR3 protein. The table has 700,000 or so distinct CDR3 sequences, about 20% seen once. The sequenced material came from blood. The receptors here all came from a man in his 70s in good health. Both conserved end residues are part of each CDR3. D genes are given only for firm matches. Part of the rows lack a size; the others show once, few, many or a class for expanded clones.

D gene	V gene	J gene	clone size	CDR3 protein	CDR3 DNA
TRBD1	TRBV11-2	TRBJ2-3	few	CASSSFDRVGTDTQYF	TGTGCCAGCAGCTCCTTCGACAGGGTAGGGACAGATACGCAGTATTTT
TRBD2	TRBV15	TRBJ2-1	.	CATSRDRAGAYNEQFF	TGTGCCACCAGCAGAGATCGAGCGGGGGCCTACAATGAGCAGTTCTTC
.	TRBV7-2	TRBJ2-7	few	CASSLDPGPYEQYF	TGTGCCAGCAGCCTTGATCCTGGTCCCTACGAGCAGTACTTC
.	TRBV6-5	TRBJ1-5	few	CTSSYGGGGQPQHF	TGTACCAGCAGTTATGGGGGCGGTGGGCAGCCCCAGCATTTT
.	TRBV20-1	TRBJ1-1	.	CSATLTRTNTEAFF	TGCAGTGCTACTCTCACAAGAACGAACACTGAAGCTTTCTTT
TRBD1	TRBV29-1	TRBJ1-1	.	CSVVGQANTEAFF	TGCAGCGTAGTTGGACAGGCGAACACTGAAGCTTTCTTT
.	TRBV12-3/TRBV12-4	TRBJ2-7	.	CASSLKGFNEQYF	TGTGCCAGCAGTTTAAAAGGGTTCAACGAGCAGTACTTC
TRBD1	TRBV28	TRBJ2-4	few	CASSLFGTGKNIQYF	TGTGCCAGCAGTTTATTCGGGACAGGGAAAAACATTCAGTACTTC
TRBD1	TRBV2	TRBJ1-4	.	CASSYQGQTNEKLFF	TGTGCCAGCAGCTATCAGGGACAGACTAATGAAAAACTGTTTTTT
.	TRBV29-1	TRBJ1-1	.	CSVGRGGGQNTEAFF	TGCAGCGTTGGCAGGGGCGGGGGACAGAACACTGAAGCTTTCTTT
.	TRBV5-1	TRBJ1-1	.	CASSLTGFRSEAFF	TGCGCCAGCAGCTTGACAGGGTTTAGGAGTGAAGCTTTCTTT
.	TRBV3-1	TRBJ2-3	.	CASLNRGSRTDTQYF	TGTGCCAGCCTCAACCGGGGCTCTCGCACAGATACGCAGTATTTT
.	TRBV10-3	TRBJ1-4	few	CATSQEEEKLFF	TGTGCCACCTCCCAAGAAGAAGAAAAACTGTTTTTT
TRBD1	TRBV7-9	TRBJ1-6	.	CASGQEINSPLHF	TGTGCCAGTGGACAGGAGATAAATTCACCCCTCCACTTT
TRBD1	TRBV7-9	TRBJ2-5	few	CASRPRQGRLKQETQYF	TGTGCCAGCAGACCTCGACAGGGACGACTGAAGCAAGAGACCCAGTACTTC
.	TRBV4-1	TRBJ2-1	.	CASSQDHERGLRYNEQFF	TGCGCCAGCAGCCAAGACCACGAACGGGGTCTTCGGTACAATGAGCAGTTCTTC
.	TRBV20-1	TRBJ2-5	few	CSARDPGRETQYF	TGCAGTGCTAGAGATCCCGGACGAGAGACCCAGTACTTC
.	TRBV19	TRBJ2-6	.	CASSLLLGSGANVLTF	TGTGCCAGTAGTCTCTTACTAGGCTCTGGGGCCAACGTCCTGACTTTC
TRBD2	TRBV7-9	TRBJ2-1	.	CACSLGGSTPGEQFF	TGTGCCTGCAGCTTGGGCGGGAGCACCCCCGGTGAGCAGTTCTTC
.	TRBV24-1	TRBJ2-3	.	CATSDRRTSDTQYF	TGTGCCACCAGTGATCGACGGACCTCAGATACGCAGTATTTT
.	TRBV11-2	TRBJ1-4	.	CASSLDSNNEKLFF	TGTGCCAGCAGCTTAGATAGCAATAATGAAAAACTGTTTTTT
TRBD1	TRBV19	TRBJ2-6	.	CASSLGQEGCSGANVLTF	TGTGCCAGTAGTTTAGGACAGGAAGGTTGCTCTGGGGCCAACGTCCTGACTTTC
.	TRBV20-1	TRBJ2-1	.	CSARAMGRPLGEQFF	TGCAGTGCTAGAGCAATGGGGCGGCCTTTGGGTGAGCAGTTCTTC
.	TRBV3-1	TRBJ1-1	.	CASSRSGAEAFF	TGTGCCAGCAGCCGATCAGGGGCTGAAGCTTTCTTT
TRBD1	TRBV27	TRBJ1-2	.	CASSLGQGAHNAYTF	TGTGCCAGCAGCCTAGGACAGGGGGCGCATAACGCCTACACCTTC
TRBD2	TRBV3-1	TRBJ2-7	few	CASSQDPLIAGAYEQYF	TGCGCCAGCAGCCAAGATCCTCTCATAGCGGGAGCGTACGAGCAGTACTTC
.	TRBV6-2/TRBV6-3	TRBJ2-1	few	CASSPYPLTNEQFF	TGTGCCAGCAGTCCGTACCCACTAACCAATGAGCAGTTCTTC
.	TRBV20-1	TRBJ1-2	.	CSASGAPLSGYGYTF	TGCAGTGCTAGCGGTGCGCCATTGAGCGGGTATGGCTACACCTTC
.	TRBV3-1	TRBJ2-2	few	CASSQGALNTGELFF	TGTGCCAGCAGCCAAGGGGCACTTAACACCGGGGAGCTGTTTTTT
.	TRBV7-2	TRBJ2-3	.	CASSLFGLWETSTDTQYF	TGTGCCAGCAGCTTGTTCGGGTTATGGGAGACTAGCACAGATACGCAGTATTTT
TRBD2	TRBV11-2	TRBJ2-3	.	CASSLGLAGGIRTDTQYF	TGTGCCAGCAGCTTAGGACTAGCGGGGGGTATTCGCACAGATACGCAGTATTTT
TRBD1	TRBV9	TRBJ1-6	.	CASSVEGAGNSPLHF	TGTGCCAGCAGCGTTGAGGGGGCAGGTAATTCACCCCTCCACTTT
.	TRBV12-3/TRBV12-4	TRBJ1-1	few	CASSDDLGRINTEAFF	TGTGCCAGCAGTGATGACCTGGGACGGATTAACACTGAAGCTTTCTTT
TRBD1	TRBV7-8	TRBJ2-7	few	CASSSRTGIYEQYF	TGTGCCAGCAGCTCGAGGACAGGAATCTACGAGCAGTACTTC
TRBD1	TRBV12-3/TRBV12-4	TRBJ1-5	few	CASRTGVGGNQPQHF	TGTGCCAGCAGAACAGGGGTGGGGGGCAATCAGCCCCAGCATTTT
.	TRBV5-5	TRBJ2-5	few	CASSPWSRQTQYF	TGTGCCAGCAGCCCCTGGAGTCGGCAGACCCAGTACTTC
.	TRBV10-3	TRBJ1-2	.	CAINPQTNYGYTF	TGTGCCATCAATCCGCAAACTAACTATGGCTACACCTTC
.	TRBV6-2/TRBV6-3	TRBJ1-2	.	CASSDNNYGYTF	TGTGCCAGCAGCGACAACAACTATGGCTACACCTTC
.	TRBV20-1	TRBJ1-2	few	CSASLNQVGVGGYTF	TGCAGTGCTAGCTTAAACCAGGTGGGCGTAGGAGGCTACACCTTC
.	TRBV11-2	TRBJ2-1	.	CTSTSGGNEQFF	TGTACCAGCACGTCTGGAGGTAATGAGCAGTTCTTC
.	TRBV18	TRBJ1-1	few	CASSRDRQMNTEAFF	TGTGCCAGCTCCCGGGACCGACAGATGAACACTGAAGCTTTCTTT
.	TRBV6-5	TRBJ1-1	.	CATHPTGRDTEAFF	TGTGCCACCCATCCGACAGGTCGAGACACTGAAGCTTTCTTT
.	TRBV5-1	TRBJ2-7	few	CASSLLEDKLYEQYF	TGCGCCAGCAGCTTGTTAGAGGACAAACTCTACGAGCAGTACTTC
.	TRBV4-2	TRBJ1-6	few	CASSQDRTEYNSPLHF	TGTGCCAGCAGCCAAGATAGGACCGAATATAATTCACCCCTCCACTTT